This T cell receptor (beta chain) was recovered during a study of spatial heterogeneity in lung cancer. Broader study findings: Expanded intratumoral alpha and beta TCR counts tracked tumor mutation counts. Estimated TCR-seq coverage of tumor T cells was only 6% to 9% for alpha chains. For beta chains, the corresponding estimate was approximately 12%.

Time point specified: sample taken at primary tumor resection. V lost 1 base and J lost 8; bases outside the gene matches: 4. This CDR3 has 14 residues. This clonotype qualifies as medium-sized (0.01 to 0.1%). The antigen is unknown. Little can be read into the size of this beta chain, an off-target read in a library designed for alpha chains. Each CDR3 protein gets one entry after TCRdb re-called the 5' RACE reads with MiXCR. The sample yields about 9,200 distinct CDR3 sequences, approximately 50% seen once. This chain uses TRBV12-3 or TRBV12-4 with TRBJ1-2, with 10 positions matching TRBD1. The clonotype comes from a female donor with early-stage non-small cell lung cancer. This sample comprised lung tumor tissue, obtained at surgery. The CDR3 reads CASSLGQGAGGYTF. CDR3 sequence (DNA): TGTGCCAGCAGTTTAGGACAGGGGGCTGGAGGCTACACCTTC.